This TCR beta chain derives from a study of graft-versus-host responses after intestinal transplantation. Study summary: Recipients received multivisceral, liver-intestinal, or isolated intestinal transplants. Regarding the study as a whole: Marrow from the recipient contained GvH clones, some of which had appeared first in ileum or blood. Elevated graft-versus-host to host-versus-graft clonal ratios in allografts were recorded for patients with graft-donor T cell macrochimerism.

As concerns this clone: Its target is unknown.

The CDR3 contains 14 residues. V shed 2 bases and J 7 bases; nucleotides not matched to a gene: 6. The germline gives CDR1 MGHRA, CDR2 YSYEKL. The data were produced by immunoSEQ multiplex PCR, yet TCRdb's version contains in-frame clones alone and is incomplete. In the table there are tens of thousands of clones, around 90% of which are singletons. The chain uses TRBV4-1 and TRBJ1-1, with TRBD1 matching 8 bases. The receptor was isolated from a human donor who was the organ donor for an intestinal transplant. This sample comprised unstimulated CD8+ T cells sorted from spleen or lymph node cells, obtained before transplant. The CDR3 sequence: CASSQSGQVFEAFF. In nucleotides, the CDR3 is TGCGCCAGCAGCCAATCGGGACAGGTTTTTGAAGCTTTCTTT.